This TCR beta chain was observed in a study of shared clonotypes between healthy human individuals. The length of the CDR3 is 12 residues. Germline V CDR1 and CDR2: ENHRY, SYGVKD. Trimming pared 8 bases from V and 3 bases from J, leaving 9 bases between. CD8 cells regarded as naive lacked CD45RO, were positively chosen for CCR7, and omitted terminally differentiated effector memory CD45RA+ cells. The study ran the assay at deep level. Libraries were prepared by immunoSEQ multiplex PCR; TCRdb keeps only in-frame clonotypes and omits some of them. The data hold roughly 890,000 clones, with approximately 92% observed a single time.

The sample taken for sequencing was naive CD8+ T cells sorted from blood. The source is a man aged 30 to 45 in good health. The chain links TRBV10-3 to TRBJ2-3; tentative D call: TRBD2 (7 bases). The CDR3 DNA reads as TGTGCCATCGGGGGGGCTACAGATACGCAGTATTTT. It translates to CAIGGATDTQYF.